The 32 T cell receptor beta chains listed next were all sequenced from one sample in a study of shared clonotypes between healthy human individuals. Sequencing used immunoSEQ multiplex PCR; TCRdb keeps in-frame clones, though not all of them. The top ten hold 0.6% to 0.75% of the sample, which has over 850,000 clones, 75% to 85% seen once. The source material was memory CD4+ T cells from PBMCs. Subset defined: CD45RA-negative fraction. The receptors here all came from a man aged 18 to 35 in good health. Some clones in this sample may be carry-over from other donors' samples.

The chain recombines TRBV6-1 with TRBJ2-7; TRBD1 aligns across 7 bases. The CDR3 is made up of 13 amino acids. V lost 6 bases, J lost 4 bases, and 6 bases stayed unmatched. Germline CDR1 and CDR2: MNHNS and SASEGT. The CDR3 loop reads CASRPGQKYEQYF. For the CDR3, the DNA is TGTGCCAGCAGGCCGGGACAGAAATACGAGCAGTACTTC.

This chain joins TRBV27 and TRBJ2-5; unclear D gene. Germline V gene sequence: CDR1 MNHEY, CDR2 SMNVEV (reference sequence). The CDR3 loop spans 13 amino acids. The V gene lost 8 bases and the J gene lost 4 bases, with 14 bases spanning the gap. The CDR3 region has the DNA TGTGCCAGCTCCTTGGATCTAGGAGAGACCCAGTACTTC. This encodes CASSLDLGETQYF.

A single count supports this clone. J is TRBJ2-7 and V is TRBV19; TRBD1 might be the D (6 bases). Trimming cost V 5 bases and J 5 bases, with 19 bases left between them. The CDR3 length is 15 residues. Germline V gene lookup returns CDR1 LNHDA and CDR2 SQIVND (reference sequence). CDR3 sequence (DNA): TGTGCCAGTAGTTCAAGGCCAACAGGGAACGACGAGCAGTACTTC. Translating gives CASSSRPTGNDEQYF.

The chain recombines TRBV4-2 with TRBJ2-4; D unclear. The CDR3 totals 14 residues. Germline CDR1 reads LGHNA; CDR2 reads YNFKEQ. Trimming removed 4 bases from V and 0 bases from J, with 7 bases in between. The CDR3 nucleotides read TGTGCCAGCAGCCCCGGTGTAGCCAAAAACATTCAGTACTTC. Encoded protein: CASSPGVAKNIQYF.

Worth noting for this clone: Other DNA sequences from this sample encode an identical CDR3 as well. V and J are TRBV5-1 and TRBJ2-1; no clear D gene. The CDR3 is 15 residues long. V lost 3 bases, J lost 5 bases, and 15 bases lay in between. Per the germline V gene, CDR1 is SGHRS and CDR2 is YFSETQ. CDR3 sequence reads: CASSYSLARNNEQFF. CDR3 nucleotide sequence: TGCGCCAGCAGCTACTCACTGGCTCGGAACAATGAGCAGTTCTTC.

This rearrangement joins TRBV5-5 to TRBJ2-1, with D perhaps TRBD1 (6 bases). The CDR3 is 16 amino acids. Trimming cost V 4 bases and J 0 bases, with 14 bases left between them. Per germline, CDR1 SGHKS and CDR2 YYEKEE (reference sequence). CDR3 loop: CASSPNEGVSYNEQFF. CDR3 bases: TGTGCCAGCAGCCCAAACGAGGGGGTCTCCTACAATGAGCAGTTCTTC. Complete variable domain (other parts from reference TRBV5-5 and TRBJ2-1): DAGVTQSPTHLIKTRGQQVTLRCSPISGHKSVSWYQQVLGQGPQFIFQYYEKEERGRGNFPDRFSARQFPNYSSELNVNALLLGDSALYLCASSPNEGVSYNEQFFGPGTRLTVL.

The rearrangement joins TRBV28 to TRBJ2-1; 7 nucleotides agree with TRBD2. This CDR3 region has 14 residues. Per the germline V gene, CDR1 is MDHEN and CDR2 is SYDVKM. Trimming took 11 bases from V and 8 from J; bases not matched to a gene: 15. CDR3 sequence: CAAGGSRYNDEQFF. The CDR3, as DNA: TGTGCCGCAGGCGGGAGTAGGTACAACGATGAGCAGTTCTTC.

The rearrangement uses TRBV30 and TRBJ2-2; D is unclear. Germline lookup yields CDR1 GTSNPN and CDR2 SVGIG (reference sequence). The V end was cut by 7 bases, the J end by 5 bases, with 5 bases between. This CDR3 contains 10 residues. CDR3 sequence reads: CAFRTGELFF. Here the CDR3 DNA reads TGTGCCTTTAGGACCGGGGAGCTGTTTTTT.

The chain links TRBV18 to TRBJ2-7, with 13 bases matching TRBD2. Per the germline V gene, CDR1 is KGHSH and CDR2 is LQKENI. J lost 1 base, V lost 3 bases, and 3 bases had no gene match. This CDR3 spans 16 amino acids. CDR3 sequence (DNA): TGTGCCAGCTCACCGCTGGGACTAGCGGGGTCCTACGAGCAGTACTTC. Protein: CASSPLGLAGSYEQYF. Using reference TRBV18 and TRBJ2-7 for the parts outside the CDR3, the full variable domain is NAGVMQNPRHLVRRRGQEARLRCSPMKGHSHVYWYRQLPEEGLKFMVYLQKENIIDESGMPKERFSAEFPKEGPSILRIQQVVRGDSAAYFCASSPLGLAGSYEQYFGPGTRLTVT.

There are a few counts of this clone. At one boundary the junction diverges from the germline segment, which might be a read error. This chain uses TRBV10-3 with TRBJ1-4; D unresolved. The CDR3 has 12 amino acids. Germline lookup yields CDR1 ENHRY and CDR2 SYGVKD. The CDR3 coding sequence is TGTGCCATCAGTGAGGTAGGGCAGGTCCTGTCTTTT. It yields the protein CAISEVGQVLSF.

The chain couples TRBV6-1 to TRBJ2-1; D remains ambiguous. Trimming pared 5 bases from V and 9 bases from J, leaving 14 bases between. CDR1 and CDR2 (germline): MNHNS, SASEGT. CDR3 length equals 13 residues. Here the CDR3 reads CASSPSGKPEQFF. In DNA form, the CDR3 reads TGTGCCAGCAGTCCCTCGGGTAAGCCTGAGCAGTTCTTC.

This clone was detected a few times. The V call is TRBV30, the J call TRBJ1-1, with 10 bases matching TRBD1. Germline CDR1 and CDR2: GTSNPN and SVGIG (reference sequence). The ends lost 3 bases at V and 5 bases at J; junction bases unmatched: 9. This CDR3 has 15 amino acids. The CDR3 sequence: CAWSPGQGGHTEAFF. CDR3 nucleotides: TGTGCCTGGAGCCCAGGACAGGGGGGCCATACTGAAGCTTTCTTT.

The chain links TRBV4-3 to TRBJ1-1; D is uncertain. The CDR3 covers 14 residues. Germline V gene lookup returns CDR1 LGHNA and CDR2 YSLEER. V lost 1 base, J lost 1 base, and 7 bases lay in between. The CDR3, as DNA: TGCGCCAGCAGCCAAGTTATTCAGAACACTGAAGCTTTCTTT. Its protein is CASSQVIQNTEAFF.

The chain couples TRBV5-1 to TRBJ1-1, with TRBD1 identical over 7 bases. CDR1 and CDR2 (germline): SGHRS, YFSETQ. The junction had 6 bases not matched to a gene; V was cut back by 4 bases and J by 0 bases. This CDR3 is 15 amino acids long. As DNA, the CDR3 is TGCGCCAGCAGCCCCAGGACAGGAATGAACACTGAAGCTTTCTTT. Translated, it gives CASSPRTGMNTEAFF. Filled out from reference TRBV5-1 and TRBJ1-1, the complete variable domain reads KAGVTQTPRYLIKTRGQQVTLSCSPISGHRSVSWYQQTPGQGLQFLFEYFSETQRNKGNFPGRFSGRQFSNSRSEMNVSTLELGDSALYLCASSPRTGMNTEAFFGQGTRLTVV.

The chain recombines TRBV27 with TRBJ2-7, with D perhaps matching TRBD1 or TRBD2 (6 bases each). Germline V gene data show CDR1 as MNHEY and CDR2 as SMNVEV (reference sequence). V was pared by 6 bases and J by 2 bases, with 20 bases between. The CDR3 length is 16 residues. CDR3 coding DNA: TGTGCCAGCAGCCCTTGGAGGGGGGCTAATCCCTACGAGCAGTACTTC. This sequence encodes CASSPWRGANPYEQYF.

J is TRBJ1-5 and V is TRBV2; no reliable D call. CDR3 length: 12 residues. V gave up 1 base and J gave up 6 bases, with 4 bases separating them. The germline CDR1 and CDR2 sequences are SNHLY and FYNNEI. Here the CDR3 DNA reads TGTGCCAGCAGTGAAGATCGTCAGCCCCAGCATTTT. Amino acids: CASSEDRQPQHF.

This clone showed up just a few times. This sequence joins TRBV2 and TRBJ1-5; D unresolved. The CDR3 sequence is 12 residues long. The germline CDR1 and CDR2 sequences are SNHLY and FYNNEI. V shed 5 bases and J shed 4 bases, with 6 bases lying between them. The DNA of the CDR3 is TGTGCCAGCAGTCGAGTGAATCAGCCCCAGCATTTT. Its protein product is CASSRVNQPQHF.

V and J are TRBV7-3 and TRBJ1-1; D perhaps matches TRBD1 (6 bases). Germline V gene data show CDR1 as SGHTA and CDR2 as FQGTGA. The CDR3 runs to 17 residues. V was shortened by 5 bases and J by 5 bases, with 24 bases between the two germline ends. The CDR3 loop is CASSPKEQGGRKTEAFF. The CDR3 bases are TGTGCCAGCAGCCCCAAAGAACAGGGAGGGAGAAAGACTGAAGCTTTCTTT.

In its sample, this clone was seen once. The chain carries TRBV2 and TRBJ2-4; the match to TRBD1 covers 9 bases. This CDR3 region has 13 residues. CDR1 is SNHLY and CDR2 is FYNNEI in the germline V gene. V lost 0 bases to trimming and J lost 14 bases; unmatched junction nucleotides: 5. The CDR3 is CASSEARGDREYF. DNA of the CDR3: TGTGCCAGCAGTGAAGCGCGTGGGGACAGGGAGTACTTC.

A single count supports this clone. The chain uses TRBV7-3 and TRBJ2-2; 8 bases fit TRBD1. The germline CDR1 and CDR2 sequences are SGHTA and FQGTGA. J gave up 7 bases and V 8 bases, and 6 bases lay outside the gene matches. The CDR3 runs to 13 residues. CDR3 residues: CASGQGLDGELFF. CDR3 DNA sequence: TGTGCCAGCGGACAGGGCCTGGACGGGGAGCTGTTTTTT.

This clone was found once. As DNA, the CDR3 is TGTGCAACCACAGGTCGGGTTGAGCAGTACTTC. Its protein product is CATTGRVEQYF. This chain connects TRBV30 to TRBJ2-7; D perhaps matches TRBD1 (5 bases). The CDR3 extends over 11 amino acids. The V gene's germline CDR1 is GTSNPN and CDR2 SVGIG (reference sequence).

A single count supports this clone. CDR3 in DNA: TGTGCCAGCTGCCGGGACAGGGCTAACTATGGCTACACCTTC. It encodes CASCRDRANYGYTF. V and J are TRBV6-1 and TRBJ1-2; 9 bases fit TRBD1. In germline, CDR1 is MNHNS, CDR2 SASEGT. Germline trimming cut 8 bases from V and 0 bases from J; bases unmatched to any gene: 4. This CDR3 comprises 14 residues.

V gene TRBV7-2 combines with J gene TRBJ2-5; 7 bases line up with TRBD2. The closer fit of TRBJ2-7 to the DNA end suggests the J call may be wrong. CDR1 is SGHTA, CDR2 FQGNSA, per germline. This CDR3 has 14 amino acids. CDR3 sequence reads: CASAPGGGAYEQYF. The CDR3 bases are TGTGCCAGCGCACCCGGCGGGGGAGCCTACGAGCAGTACTTC.

The CDR3 protein is CASSPGMAVEKLFF. CDR3 DNA sequence: TGCGCCAGCAGCCCAGGCATGGCGGTCGAAAAACTGTTTTTT. V and J are TRBV5-1 and TRBJ1-4; the D is unclear. The length of the CDR3 is 14 residues. The germline V and J ends were trimmed by 4 bases and 8 bases, with 15 bases remaining between them. Germline V gene data show CDR1 as SGHRS and CDR2 as YFSETQ.

Turning to this clone: This could be a read error, since a much larger clone is one nucleotide away. V usage is TRBV5-1 and J usage is TRBJ2-7, with D possibly matching TRBD2 (5 bases). This CDR3 has 14 residues. V lost 4 bases, J lost 5 bases, and 16 bases lay in between. Germline CDR1 SGHRS, CDR2 YFSETQ. The CDR3 nucleotides are TGCGCCAGCAGCCCGGTTCGGGATCCCCACGAGCAGTACTTC. Translated: CASSPVRDPHEQYF.

The chain carries TRBV30 and TRBJ1-5; D remains unclear. The V gene's germline CDR1 is GTSNPN and CDR2 SVGIG (reference sequence). The CDR3 consists of 12 residues. V dropped 2 bases and J dropped 7 bases, with 9 bases sitting between them. This chain's CDR3 is CAWSQSGQPQHF. The CDR3 DNA follows: TGTGCCTGGAGTCAATCGGGGCAGCCCCAGCATTTT.

This clone was observed a few times. The gene calls are TRBV5-1 and TRBJ1-1; a weak D match, TRBD1 (5 bases). V was shortened by 0 bases and J by 6 bases, with 18 bases between the two germline ends. Germline loops: CDR1 SGHRS, CDR2 YFSETQ. The CDR3 length is 16 residues. CDR3 nucleotides: TGCGCCAGCAGCTTGGTGGGTGGAGGGGCGCGGTCTGAAGCTTTCTTT. It translates to CASSLVGGGARSEAFF.

The chain joins TRBV2 to TRBJ1-2; D gene ambiguous. The length of the CDR3 is 12 residues. From germline, CDR1 is SNHLY and CDR2 FYNNEI. V lost 8 bases and J lost 4, with 11 bases in between. In nucleotides, the CDR3 is TGTGCCAGCGGAGAGGGTATCTATGGCTACACCTTC. It specifies CASGEGIYGYTF.

This clone was recorded a few times. The chain joins TRBV18 to TRBJ2-2; D is possibly TRBD1 or TRBD2 (5 bases each). Germline CDR1 is KGHSH and CDR2 is LQKENI. Trimming shortened V by 2 bases and J by 0 bases, and 7 bases separated the two germline ends. The CDR3 totals 15 residues. In DNA form, the CDR3 reads TGTGCCAGCTCACCAGGGACCCCGAACACCGGGGAGCTGTTTTTT. This encodes CASSPGTPNTGELFF.

The chain is built from TRBV5-1 and TRBJ2-2; D perhaps matches TRBD2 (5 bases). The CDR3 extends over 17 amino acids. V was clipped by 0 bases and J by 5 bases, with 17 bases between them. Germline V lookup: CDR1 SGHRS, CDR2 YFSETQ. In DNA form, the CDR3 reads TGCGCCAGCAGCTTGGCCGGCGGTCGAGGGTATACCGGGGAGCTGTTTTTT. Amino acid sequence: CASSLAGGRGYTGELFF.

The rearrangement joins TRBV5-4 to TRBJ2-4, with 9 bases identical to TRBD1. In germline, CDR1 is SGHNT, CDR2 YYREEE (reference sequence). This CDR3 contains 14 residues. Trimming cost V 0 bases and J 7 bases; bases outside gene matches: 2. The CDR3 nucleotides read TGTGCCAGCAGCTTGGGACAGGGGGACAACATTCAGTACTTC. It encodes CASSLGQGDNIQYF. Full variable domain (rest looked up from reference TRBV5-4 and TRBJ2-4): ETGVTQSPTHLIKTRGQQVTLRCSSQSGHNTVSWYQQALGQGPQFIFQYYREEENGRGNFPPRFSGLQFPNYSSELNVNALELDDSALYLCASSLGQGDNIQYFGAGTRLSVL.

The chain has TRBV29-1 and TRBJ1-1; the D is unclear. There are 12 residues in the CDR3. Trimming took 4 bases from V and 0 from J, leaving 6 bases between them. Germline CDR1 reads SQVTM; CDR2 reads ANQGSEA. CDR3 sequence: CSVGLLNTEAFF. The CDR3 DNA sequence: TGCAGCGTTGGGTTGCTGAACACTGAAGCTTTCTTT.